This T cell receptor (beta chain) was found in a study of cytomegalovirus exposure and HLA in healthy donors. Amplification used 60 Vbeta primers and 13 Jbeta primers. Here immunoSEQ multiplex PCR was the method, and the copy in TCRdb shows in-frame clones only, minus some. The sample contains about 170,000 clones, approximately 88% of which appear only once. In its sample, this clone was seen a few times. Its matching antigen is unknown. Whole-study results and caveats: According to a later analysis, donors in an Asian-associated ancestry cluster reportedly had fewer N-insertions than the approximately 730-donor mean.

The CDR3 is 15 residues long. Germline V lookup: CDR1 MNHEY, CDR2 SMNVEV (reference sequence). V was trimmed by 4 bases and J by 0 bases, leaving 13 bases between them. The V call is TRBV27, the J call TRBJ2-7; a weak D match, TRBD1 (5 bases). This receptor was taken from a boy aged 2 to 10 in good health and CMV-seronegative. The sequenced material came from PBMCs. Written as DNA, the CDR3 is TGTGCCAGCAGTTCTAACAGGCTTAGCTCCTACGAGCAGTACTTC. Encoded protein: CASSSNRLSSYEQYF.